The clone carrying this T cell receptor beta chain was observed a handful of times. Its specificity is not known. Making use of molecular barcodes, quantitative 5'-RACE generated TCR beta libraries. TCRdb fed the 5' RACE reads into MiXCR, producing one record per CDR3 protein. The data hold about 340,000 distinct CDR3 sequences, with roughly 15% observed a single time. The data stem from a study of CD8 T cells in ankylosing spondylitis. Whole-study findings and limits: It appeared that ankylosing spondylitis blood was characterized by a TCR beta motif of several highly homologous variants. Significant enrichment of disease-linked clones was reportedly seen in matched ankylosing spondylitis synovial fluid.

CDR1 and CDR2 (germline): KGHSY, FQNENV. This CDR3 has 13 amino acids. The V end was cut by 4 bases, the J end by 7 bases, with 11 bases between. Sequencing was done on a sample of blood, either unsorted or a sorted T cell fraction (not recorded which). The chain recombines TRBV16 with TRBJ1-5; D is uncertain. The sequence was collected from a male donor with ankylosing spondylitis or in good health (not recorded which). CDR3 nucleotides: TGTGCCAGCAGCCTATCAAGATGGCAGCCCCAGCATTTT. Translation: CASSLSRWQPQHF.